The clone carrying this T cell receptor (beta chain) came up many times. Each diagnosis was grounded in clinical symptoms, serum thyroxine and TRAb, thyroid ultrasound, and orbital computed tomography. Source material for PBMCs was about 11 ml fresh peripheral blood. The data derive from a study of T cells in Graves' hyperthyroidism and ophthalmopathy. V was clipped by 3 bases and J by 9 bases, with 12 bases between them. CDR1 and CDR2 (germline): SGHTA, FQGNSA. The CDR3 is 13 amino acids. From RNA transcripts, TCR beta CDR3 regions were amplified. HTBI primers drove first-round RT-PCR of the TCR CDR3. TCRdb reprocessed the multiplex PCR reads with MiXCR, giving one entry per CDR3 protein. The sample gives about 360,000 distinct CDR3 sequences, roughly an eighth of which show up once; 9.2% is in the top ten.

Sequencing input: blood. The rearrangement links TRBV7-2 to TRBJ2-1, with TRBD2 as a possible D gene (5 bases). The TCR originated in a woman aged 18-29 years with Graves' hyperthyroidism. The CDR3 region is CASSFKGEGEQFF. DNA for the CDR3: TGTGCCAGCAGCTTTAAGGGTGAGGGTGAGCAGTTCTTC. The entire variable domain, with the rest obtained from reference TRBV7-2 and TRBJ2-1, is as follows: GAGVSQSPSNKVTEKGKDVELRCDPISGHTALYWYRQSLGQGLEFLIYFQGNSAPDKSGLPSDRFSAERTGGSVSTLTIQRTQQEDSAVYLCASSFKGEGEQFFGPGTRLTVL.